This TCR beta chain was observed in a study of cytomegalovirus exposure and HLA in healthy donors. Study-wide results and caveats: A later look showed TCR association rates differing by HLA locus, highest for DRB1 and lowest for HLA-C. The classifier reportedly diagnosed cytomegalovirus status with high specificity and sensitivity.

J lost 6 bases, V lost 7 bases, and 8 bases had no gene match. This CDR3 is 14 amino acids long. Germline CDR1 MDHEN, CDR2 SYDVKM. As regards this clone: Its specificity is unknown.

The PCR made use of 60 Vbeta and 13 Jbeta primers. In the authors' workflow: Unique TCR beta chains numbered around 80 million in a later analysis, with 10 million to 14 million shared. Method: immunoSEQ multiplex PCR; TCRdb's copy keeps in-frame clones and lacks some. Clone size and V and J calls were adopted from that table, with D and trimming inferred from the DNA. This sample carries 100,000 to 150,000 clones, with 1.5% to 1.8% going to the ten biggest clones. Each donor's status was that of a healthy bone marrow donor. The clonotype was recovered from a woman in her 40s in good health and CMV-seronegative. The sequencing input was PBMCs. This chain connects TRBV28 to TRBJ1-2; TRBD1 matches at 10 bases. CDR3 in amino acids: CASTESGTGDGYTF. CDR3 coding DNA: TGTGCCAGCACCGAATCCGGGACAGGGGATGGCTACACCTTC.